Below, 28 T cell receptor beta chains from the same sample are listed, as sequenced in a study of blood T cell repertoires in COVID-19. Repertoires were generated with immunoSEQ multiplex PCR, while TCRdb's copy carries only in-frame clones and drops some. The table includes about 130,000 clones, roughly 85% detected once. Sequences were obtained from peripheral blood. These TCRs come from an older man with active or convalescent COVID-19.

This chain joins TRBV30 and TRBJ1-2; 8 positions agree with TRBD1. After removal of 5 bases from V and 4 bases from J, the junction contained 9 bases not matched to a gene. Per the germline V gene, CDR1 is GTSNPN and CDR2 is SVGIG (reference sequence). This CDR3 comprises 14 residues. CDR3 sequence: CAWLYRGSSYGYTF. The CDR3 DNA is TGTGCCTGGTTATACAGGGGGAGCAGCTATGGCTACACCTTC.

The genes are TRBV24-1 and TRBJ2-7, with TRBD1 as a possible D gene (5 bases). The V end lost 2 bases, the J end lost 3 bases, and 7 bases lay between the germline ends. CDR1 is KGHDR, CDR2 SFDVKD, per germline. This CDR3 contains 13 residues. In nucleotides, the CDR3 is TGTGCCACCAGTGATTCCGGACACTACGAGCAGTACTTC. Translated: CATSDSGHYEQYF.

The chain carries TRBV20-1 and TRBJ1-2; unclear D gene. Germline V gene lookup returns CDR1 DFQATT and CDR2 SNEGSKA (reference sequence). V dropped 1 base and J dropped 6 bases, with 6 bases sitting between them. The CDR3 has 11 residues. In nucleotides, the CDR3 is TGCAGTGCTAGAGGGCAGAATGGCTACACCTTC. This translates into CSARGQNGYTF.

The gene calls are TRBV5-4 and TRBJ2-5; possible D gene TRBD1, 5 bases. Trimming left V 0 bases short and J 1 base short, with 16 bases between. Germline V gene sequence: CDR1 SGHNT, CDR2 YYREEE (reference sequence). CDR3 length: 17 residues. The CDR3 loop reads CASSLGSEIRGQETQYF. The CDR3 coding sequence is TGTGCCAGCAGCTTGGGGTCGGAAATAAGGGGCCAAGAGACCCAGTACTTC.

The chain employs TRBV2 and TRBJ2-3; 9 bases agree with TRBD1. In germline, CDR1 is SNHLY, CDR2 FYNNEI. Losses at the gene ends were 8 bases for V and 4 bases for J; bases not matched to a gene: 4. CDR3 length: 13 residues. Here the CDR3 reads CASRDRAADTQYF. Written as DNA, the CDR3 is TGTGCCAGCCGGGACAGGGCAGCAGATACGCAGTATTTT.

The J gene is TRBJ1-1, the V gene TRBV5-5, with D possibly matching TRBD1 (5 bases). The CDR3 runs 13 residues. Germline V gene data show CDR1 as SGHKS and CDR2 as YYEKEE (reference sequence). Trimming shortened V by 2 bases and J by 1 base, and 6 bases separated the two germline ends. CDR3 loop: CASSLTGNTEAFF. CDR3 bases: TGTGCCAGCAGCTTAACAGGGAACACTGAAGCTTTCTTT.

This rearrangement joins TRBV25-1 to TRBJ2-3; TRBD1 matches 9 bases. CDR3 size: 15 residues. Germline CDR1 MGHDK, CDR2 SYGVNS. The trim removed 4 bases at V and 4 bases at J, leaving 6 bases unmatched. CDR3 region: CASSAVTGGADTQYF. The CDR3 DNA sequence: TGTGCCAGCAGTGCCGTAACAGGGGGCGCAGATACGCAGTATTTT.

The genes are TRBV10-3 and TRBJ1-1, with 9 bases that match TRBD1. This CDR3 has 14 residues. Looked up from germline, CDR1 is ENHRY and CDR2 is SYGVKD. With V trimmed by 7 bases and J by 7 bases, 10 bases remained unmatched. The CDR3 DNA reads TGTGCCATCACCCCCCGACAGGGGGTAATTGAAGCTTTCTTT. This codes for CAITPRQGVIEAFF.

The chain has TRBV21-1 and TRBJ1-4; the D call TRBD1 from the table was never checked on the DNA. TRBV21-1 is a documented pseudogene. The CDR3 totals 13 residues. The CDR3 reads CASSWGDREKLFF. In nucleotides, the CDR3 is TGTGCCAGCAGCTGGGGAGACAGGGAAAAACTGTTTTTT.

This clone was recorded once. V and J are TRBV28 and TRBJ1-4, with 7 bases matching TRBD1. CDR1 and CDR2 from the germline V gene are MDHEN and SYDVKM. V lost 6 bases and J lost 0; bases outside the gene matches: 7. The CDR3 extends over 16 amino acids. In nucleotides, the CDR3 is TGTGCCAGCAGCGACAGGGAAGGGGCAACTAATGAAAAACTGTTTTTT. Protein sequence: CASSDREGATNEKLFF.

The chain employs TRBV3-1 (or the pseudogene TRBV3-2) and TRBJ1-5; D is unresolved. Trimming took 0 bases from V and 0 from J, leaving 15 bases between them. CDR3 size: 18 residues. Germline V CDR1 and CDR2: LGHDT, YNNKEL (reference sequence). DNA for the CDR3: TGTGCCAGCAGCCAAGATTACCCGGGTTTAAATAGCAATCAGCCCCAGCATTTT. It encodes CASSQDYPGLNSNQPQHF.

This rearrangement joins TRBV3-1 (or the pseudogene TRBV3-2) to TRBJ2-3; 7 bases line up with TRBD2. The germline CDR1 and CDR2 sequences are LGHDT and YNNKEL (reference sequence). This CDR3 spans 14 amino acids. Unmatched junction bases numbered 7, after V lost 4 bases and J lost 6 bases. CDR3 in DNA: TGTGCCAGCAGCCGGGAACTAGCGATCGATACGCAGTATTTT. Protein sequence: CASSRELAIDTQYF.

This chain connects TRBV11-2 to TRBJ2-1; TRBD2 matches 14 bases. V dropped 3 bases and J dropped 2; count of bases not matched to a gene: 9. This CDR3 is built from 19 residues. Germline V lookup: CDR1 SGHAT, CDR2 FQNNGV. This CDR3 is CASSLPTSGGVGAYNEQFF. As DNA, the CDR3 is TGTGCCAGCAGCTTGCCGACTAGCGGGGGGGTTGGCGCCTACAATGAGCAGTTCTTC.

This chain links TRBV7-2 with TRBJ1-1; 7 bases align to TRBD1. The junction had 5 bases not matched to a gene; V was cut back by 6 bases and J by 4 bases. The CDR3 runs to 13 residues. Germline CDR1 reads SGHTA; CDR2 reads FQGNSA. The DNA for the CDR3 is TGTGCCAGCAGATCGGACAGGATCACTGAAGCTTTCTTT. Its translation is CASRSDRITEAFF.

The chain has TRBV20-1 and TRBJ2-3; D unclear. This CDR3 has 12 amino acids. The germline V gene encodes CDR1 DFQATT and CDR2 SNEGSKA (reference sequence). Trimming took 3 bases from V and 2 from J, leaving 6 bases between them. The CDR3 DNA reads as TGCAGTGCTAGTCCCTACACAGATACGCAGTATTTT. Amino acids: CSASPYTDTQYF.

This clone was detected once. The chain is built from TRBV11-3 and TRBJ2-1; TRBD1 might be the D (5 bases). V lost 3 bases to trimming and J lost 5 bases, with 8 bases between them. Per germline, CDR1 SGHNT and CDR2 YENEEA. The CDR3 is 13 residues long. The CDR3 reads CASSFGAHNEQFF. The CDR3 DNA follows: TGTGCCAGCAGCTTTGGGGCTCACAATGAGCAGTTCTTC. Using reference TRBV11-3 and TRBJ2-1 for the parts outside the CDR3, the full variable domain is EAGVVQSPRYKIIEKKQPVAFWCNPISGHNTLYWYLQNLGQGPELLIRYENEEAVDDSQLPKDRFSAERLKGVDSTLKIQPAELGDSAVYLCASSFGAHNEQFFGPGTRLTVL.

The chain recombines TRBV27 with TRBJ1-5, with 9 positions matching TRBD1. CDR3 length equals 14 residues. In germline, CDR1 is MNHEY, CDR2 SMNVEV (reference sequence). V dropped 6 bases and J dropped 6; count of bases not matched to a gene: 6. The CDR3 nucleotides are TGTGCCAGCAGGAGACAGGGGGAGGGTCAGCCCCAGCATTTT. Its translation is CASRRQGEGQPQHF.

The chain uses TRBV5-1 and TRBJ1-1, with TRBD1 identical over 8 bases. With 0 bases clipped from V and 6 bases from J, the junction kept 7 bases outside the gene matches. CDR3 length: 15 amino acids. Germline V gene data show CDR1 as SGHRS and CDR2 as YFSETQ. The CDR3 loop is CASSLGEYRGAEAFF. CDR3 sequence (DNA): TGCGCCAGCAGCTTGGGAGAATACAGGGGGGCTGAAGCTTTCTTT.

The chain uses TRBV6-1 and TRBJ2-1, with 9 bases lining up with TRBD2. V dropped 3 bases and J dropped 2; count of bases not matched to a gene: 8. Germline CDR1 and CDR2: MNHNS and SASEGT. The CDR3 spans 17 residues. This CDR3 is CASSEATSSGAYNEQFF. The CDR3 bases are TGTGCCAGCAGTGAGGCAACTTCTAGCGGGGCCTACAATGAGCAGTTCTTC.

This clone turned up a few times. The chain employs TRBV10-3 and TRBJ1-5; maybe TRBD1 (6 bases). The CDR3 is 14 amino acids. The germline V and J ends were trimmed by 0 bases and 4 bases, with 7 bases remaining between them. Per germline, CDR1 ENHRY and CDR2 SYGVKD. The CDR3 loop reads CAISESQGNQPQHF. The CDR3 DNA is TGTGCCATCAGTGAGTCGCAGGGGAATCAGCCCCAGCATTTT.

The chain uses TRBV19 and TRBJ1-5; tentatively, D is TRBD1 (5 bases). The germline V and J ends were trimmed by 5 bases and 1 base, with 9 bases remaining between them. This CDR3 spans 14 amino acids. Germline CDR1 is LNHDA and CDR2 is SQIVND (reference sequence). The CDR3 coding sequence is TGTGCCAGTAGTCCGCGACAGAGCAATCAGCCCCAGCATTTT. Its protein is CASSPRQSNQPQHF.

Note on this clone: The junction differs from germline at one of its ends, possibly a read error. This chain uses TRBV6-5 with TRBJ1-1; TRBD1 is a possible D gene (5 bases). Germline V lookup: CDR1 MNHEY, CDR2 SVGAGI. This CDR3 region has 13 residues. The chain's CDR3 is CASSPIGTVKGRF. CDR3 DNA sequence: TGTGCCAGCAGTCCAATCGGGACCGTTAAGGGGAGGTTT.

The rearrangement joins TRBV29-1 to TRBJ2-1, with 8 nucleotides matching TRBD2. The germline gives CDR1 SQVTM, CDR2 ANQGSEA. The CDR3 is 14 residues long. Unmatched junction bases numbered 4, after V lost 4 bases and J lost 2 bases. The CDR3 reads CSVVDSGTYNEQFF. The CDR3 DNA sequence: TGCAGCGTTGTGGATAGCGGGACCTACAATGAGCAGTTCTTC.

The chain has TRBV7-9 and TRBJ2-5; D possibly corresponds to TRBD2 (6 bases). The V and J ends lost 7 bases and 4 bases respectively, with 16 bases between them. Germline CDR1 and CDR2: SEHNR and FQNEAQ (reference sequence). The CDR3 consists of 14 residues. CDR3 region: CASTGGGRRETQYF. For the CDR3, the DNA is TGTGCCAGCACGGGCGGAGGGCGGAGAGAGACCCAGTACTTC.

This clone appeared once. The chain recombines TRBV29-1 with TRBJ1-1; 8 nucleotides align to TRBD1. V lost 1 base to trimming and J lost 2 bases; unmatched junction nucleotides: 6. From germline, CDR1 is SQVTM and CDR2 ANQGSEA. CDR3 length: 15 residues. CDR3 residues: CSVEGRTGKNTEAFF. The CDR3 DNA is TGCAGCGTTGAAGGCAGGACAGGGAAAAACACTGAAGCTTTCTTT. Full variable domain (outside the CDR3, taken from reference TRBV29-1 and TRBJ1-1): SAVISQKPSRDICQRGTSLTIQCQVDSQVTMMFWYRQQPGQSLTLIATANQGSEATYESGFVIDKFPISRPNLTFSTLTVSNMSPEDSSIYLCSVEGRTGKNTEAFFGQGTRLTVV.

The rearrangement joins TRBV10-3 to TRBJ1-3; 7 bases map to TRBD1. V lost 11 bases, J lost 0 bases, and 13 bases stayed unmatched. Germline V gene sequence: CDR1 ENHRY, CDR2 SYGVKD. The CDR3 is made up of 16 amino acids. The CDR3 DNA follows: TGTGCCGGAACGACAGGGCCTCAATACTCTGGAAACACCATATATTTT. Amino acid sequence: CAGTTGPQYSGNTIYF.

The chain couples TRBV6-5 to TRBJ1-6; maybe TRBD1 (5 bases). CDR3 length: 12 amino acids. Germline CDR1 and CDR2: MNHEY and SVGAGI. Trimming cost V 3 bases and J 14 bases, with 11 bases left between them. The CDR3 DNA sequence: TGTGCCAGCAGTTATAGGGAAGGGGCCCTCCACTTT. Translated, it gives CASSYREGALHF.

This clone was seen only a few times. The chain employs TRBV4-2 and TRBJ2-7; D may be TRBD1 (6 bases). The CDR3 sequence is 15 residues long. Germline-derived CDR1 and CDR2 are LGHNA and YNFKEQ. Trimming stripped 4 bases from V and 9 bases from J, with 22 bases between. CDR3 in DNA: TGTGCCAGCAGCCCCGGTCGGGACATCCACCGGGGGCAGTACTTC. Protein sequence: CASSPGRDIHRGQYF.